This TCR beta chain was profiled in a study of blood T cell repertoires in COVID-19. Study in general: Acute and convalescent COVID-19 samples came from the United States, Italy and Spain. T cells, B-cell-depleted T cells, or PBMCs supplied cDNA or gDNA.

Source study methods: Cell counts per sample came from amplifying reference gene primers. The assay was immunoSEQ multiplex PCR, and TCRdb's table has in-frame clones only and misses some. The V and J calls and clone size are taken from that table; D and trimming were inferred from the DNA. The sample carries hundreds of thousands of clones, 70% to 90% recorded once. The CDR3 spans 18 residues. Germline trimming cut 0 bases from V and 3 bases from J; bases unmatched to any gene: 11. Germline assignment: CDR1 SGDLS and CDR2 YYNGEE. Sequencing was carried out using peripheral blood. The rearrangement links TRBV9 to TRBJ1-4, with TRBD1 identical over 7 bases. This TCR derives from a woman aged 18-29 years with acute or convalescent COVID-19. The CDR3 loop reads CASSVDPRGGAANEKLFF. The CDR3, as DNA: TGTGCCAGCAGCGTAGATCCGAGAGGGGGCGCGGCTAATGAAAAACTGTTTTTT.